The 20 T cell receptor beta chains below come from one sample, sequenced in a study of identical twins. TCRdb reprocessed the 5' RACE reads with MiXCR, giving one entry per CDR3 protein. Altogether approximately 500,000 distinct CDR3 sequences are present, 13% to 15% being singletons, with the ten largest covering roughly 0.4%. This sample also appeared in a second study, on yellow fever vaccine responses in identical twins.

Sequenced: CD4+ T cells sorted from blood. These receptor sequences come from a woman aged 18 to 35 in good health.

This rearrangement joins TRBV12-3 or TRBV12-4 to TRBJ1-5, with D perhaps matching TRBD1 (6 bases). The CDR3 is 13 residues long. The V and J ends lost 8 bases and 4 bases respectively, with 12 bases between them. CDR3 sequence reads: CASSGTKNQPQHF. CDR3 coding DNA: TGTGCCAGCTCCGGGACAAAGAATCAGCCCCAGCATTTT.

This clonotype was observed a few times. CDR3 sequence (DNA): TGTGCCAGCAGCCAGGGCGGGACAGGGCTCTCCTATAATTCACCCCTCCACTTT. It translates to CASSQGGTGLSYNSPLHF. The chain has TRBV3-1 and TRBJ1-6, with TRBD1 matching over 9 bases. The germline gives CDR1 LGHDT, CDR2 YNNKEL (reference sequence). The CDR3 spans 18 residues. V lost 3 bases and J lost 0; bases outside the gene matches: 6.

This clonotype was recorded a few times. This sequence joins TRBV5-5 and TRBJ2-5; 7 positions agree with TRBD1. J gave up 2 bases and V 4 bases, and 8 bases lay outside the gene matches. The CDR3 spans 15 residues. Germline CDR1 SGHKS, CDR2 YYEKEE (reference sequence). CDR3 sequence: CASSTWDRKQETQYF. CDR3 in DNA: TGTGCCAGCAGCACGTGGGACAGAAAGCAAGAGACCCAGTACTTC. Based on the CDR3 plus reference TRBV5-5 and TRBJ2-5, the full variable domain is DAGVTQSPTHLIKTRGQQVTLRCSPISGHKSVSWYQQVLGQGPQFIFQYYEKEERGRGNFPDRFSARQFPNYSSELNVNALLLGDSALYLCASSTWDRKQETQYFGPGTRLLVL.

This clonotype has at least ten counts. CDR3 loop: CASSLTSGSGNQPQHF. The CDR3 coding sequence is TGTGCCAGCTCCCTAACGTCGGGGAGCGGCAATCAGCCCCAGCATTTT. The rearrangement joins TRBV12-3 or TRBV12-4 to TRBJ1-5; D call uncertain. Trimming stripped 8 bases from V and 2 bases from J, with 19 bases between. This CDR3 is 16 amino acids long.

V gene TRBV6-5 combines with J gene TRBJ2-1, with 9 bases aligning to TRBD2. Germline trimming cut 2 bases from V and 6 bases from J; bases unmatched to any gene: 8. Germline-derived CDR1 and CDR2 are MNHEY and SVGAGI. The length of the CDR3 is 16 residues. The CDR3 DNA is TGTGCCAGCAGTTACGAATCGAGCGGGAGGTCCAATGAGCAGTTCTTC. This translates into CASSYESSGRSNEQFF.

This clonotype was counted at least ten times. This chain connects TRBV7-9 to TRBJ1-4; 7 nucleotides match TRBD1. V was clipped by 5 bases and J by 0 bases; unmatched bases: 9. CDR3 length equals 17 residues. Germline loops: CDR1 SEHNR, CDR2 FQNEAQ (reference sequence). In DNA, the CDR3 is TGTGCCAGCAGCGCCGGGACAGCCACTGCAACTAATGAAAAACTGTTTTTT. Translating gives CASSAGTATATNEKLFF.

The V gene is TRBV27, the J gene TRBJ2-3; TRBD2 agrees at 7 bases. Germline CDR1 MNHEY, CDR2 SMNVEV (reference sequence). CDR3 length equals 14 residues. J lost 6 bases, V lost 3 bases, and 6 bases had no gene match. The chain's CDR3 is CASSFWGRADTQYF. The CDR3 DNA reads TGTGCCAGCAGTTTTTGGGGGAGGGCGGATACGCAGTATTTT.

The rearrangement uses TRBV20-1 and TRBJ2-1; 11 nucleotides align to TRBD2. The CDR3 sequence is 14 residues long. The germline V gene encodes CDR1 DFQATT and CDR2 SNEGSKA (reference sequence). J gave up 9 bases and V 2 bases, and 6 bases lay outside the gene matches. The CDR3 DNA sequence: TGCAGTGCTAGACCCGCTAGCGGGGGGACTGAGCAGTTCTTC. Its protein product is CSARPASGGTEQFF.

This clonotype turned up a few times. V usage is TRBV20-1 and J usage is TRBJ2-1; 9 bases align to TRBD2. The CDR3 is 16 amino acids. After removal of 3 bases from V and 8 bases from J, the junction contained 14 bases not matched to a gene. Germline V gives CDR1 DFQATT, CDR2 SNEGSKA (reference sequence). CDR3 residues: CSARKVAGEPRDEQFF. CDR3 coding DNA: TGCAGTGCTAGGAAGGTAGCGGGAGAACCTAGGGATGAGCAGTTCTTC.

V gene TRBV2 combines with J gene TRBJ1-3; TRBD1 agrees at 7 bases. The CDR3 consists of 18 residues. The germline V gene encodes CDR1 SNHLY and CDR2 FYNNEI. The V segment lost 4 bases and the J segment 0 bases; nucleotides outside the gene matches: 12. The CDR3 loop is CASSGAARTGLSGNTIYF. The DNA for the CDR3 is TGTGCCAGCAGTGGGGCTGCAAGGACAGGACTCTCTGGAAACACCATATATTTT. The whole variable domain, remainder taken from reference TRBV2 and TRBJ1-3, is EPEVTQTPSHQVTQMGQEVILRCVPISNHLYFYWYRQILGQKVEFLVSFYNNEISEKSEIFDDQFSVERPDGSNFTLKIRSTKLEDSAMYFCASSGAARTGLSGNTIYFGEGSWLTVV.

CDR3 residues: CASSQEDGHGSETQYF. DNA of the CDR3: TGCGCCAGCAGCCAAGAAGATGGACACGGATCCGAGACCCAGTACTTC. The chain links TRBV4-1 to TRBJ2-5; tentatively, D is TRBD1 (5 bases). From germline, CDR1 is MGHRA and CDR2 YSYEKL. The length of the CDR3 is 16 residues. Trimming cost V 0 bases and J 5 bases, with 16 bases left between them.

This clonotype was seen a few times. The chain uses TRBV12-5 and TRBJ1-1, with unresolved D. V lost 0 bases and J lost 0, with 8 bases in between. CDR3 length equals 15 residues. Germline V lookup: CDR1 LGHNT, CDR2 FRNRAP. CDR3 DNA: TGTGCTAGTGGTTTGGTACCCTTCCTGAACACTGAAGCTTTCTTT. Encoded protein: CASGLVPFLNTEAFF.

J is TRBJ2-1 and V is TRBV5-1, with TRBD1 matching 10 bases. Per germline, CDR1 SGHRS and CDR2 YFSETQ. Trimming took 4 bases from V and 9 from J; bases not matched to a gene: 13. The CDR3 is 16 residues long. The CDR3 reads CASSPTGTGARGEQFF. CDR3 coding DNA: TGCGCCAGCAGCCCAACCGGGACAGGGGCCAGGGGTGAGCAGTTCTTC.

The chain links TRBV11-1 to TRBJ2-2; 9 bases are a match to TRBD1. The J segment lost 2 bases and the V segment lost 6 bases, leaving 7 bases of the junction unmatched. The CDR3 sequence is 16 residues long. CDR1 and CDR2 (germline): SGHAT, FQDESV (reference sequence). The CDR3 DNA follows: TGTGCCAGCAGTTCCCCGGGACAGGGTAACACCGGGGAGCTGTTTTTT. It specifies CASSSPGQGNTGELFF.

This clonotype has just a few counts. J is TRBJ2-1 and V is TRBV20-1; 11 positions agree with TRBD2. Germline CDR1 and CDR2: DFQATT and SNEGSKA (reference sequence). Germline trimming cut 6 bases from V and 4 bases from J; bases unmatched to any gene: 8. The CDR3 is 15 residues long. The CDR3 DNA sequence: TGCAGTGCAAATAGCGGGGGGGCGGGTTACAATGAGCAGTTCTTC. Its protein product is CSANSGGAGYNEQFF.

This clonotype was observed once. The chain carries TRBV11-2 and TRBJ1-1; 9 nucleotides align to TRBD1. The V gene's germline CDR1 is SGHAT and CDR2 FQNNGV. The trim removed 0 bases at V and 12 bases at J, leaving 11 bases unmatched. The CDR3 covers 15 residues. This CDR3 reads CASSLESGTGSVPFF. CDR3 DNA sequence: TGTGCCAGCAGCTTAGAATCCGGGACAGGGTCCGTACCTTTCTTT.

This clonotype was seen only a few times. The chain joins TRBV7-2 to TRBJ2-1; D unresolved. V was cut by 0 bases and J by 8 bases, with 11 bases left in between. This CDR3 has 14 amino acids. The germline CDR1 and CDR2 sequences are SGHTA and FQGNSA. CDR3 sequence: CASSLAPQLYEQFF. The CDR3 region has the DNA TGTGCCAGCAGCTTAGCCCCCCAGCTGTATGAGCAGTTCTTC.

This clonotype was seen only a few times. This chain connects TRBV3-1 to TRBJ2-1; the D call may be TRBD1 or TRBD2 (6 bases each). Germline loops: CDR1 LGHDT, CDR2 YNNKEL (reference sequence). This CDR3 comprises 17 residues. V lost 4 bases and J 5 bases, leaving 21 bases between the germline ends. The CDR3 DNA reads as TGTGCCAGCAGCCCGCCCCGTGGGGGGCTTAGGAACAATGAGCAGTTCTTC. Translating it yields CASSPPRGGLRNNEQFF.

This clonotype turned up a few times. V is TRBV5-1 and J is TRBJ1-2, with D hard to call. V was pared by 0 bases and J by 8 bases, with 8 bases between. Per germline, CDR1 SGHRS and CDR2 YFSETQ. CDR3 size: 12 residues. The CDR3 loop reads CASSLEQPGYTF. The CDR3 DNA reads TGCGCCAGCAGCTTGGAGCAGCCCGGCTACACCTTC.

The V and J genes are TRBV7-8 and TRBJ2-7; 9 positions match TRBD1. V lost 0 bases to trimming and J lost 1 base; unmatched junction nucleotides: 7. Germline values: CDR1 SGHVS, CDR2 FQNEAQ. CDR3 size: 17 residues. The chain's CDR3 is CASSLAVDRGSSYEQYV. CDR3 in DNA: TGTGCCAGCAGCTTAGCCGTCGACAGGGGGAGTTCCTACGAGCAGTACGTC.